Following are 18 T cell receptor beta chains from one sample sequenced in a study of blood T cell repertoires in COVID-19 (dated by TCRdb to the early 2020s). Library preparation was by the immunoSEQ multiplex PCR assay. In TCRdb, the immuneACCESS table is reduced to in-frame sequences with V and J assigned. These tables do not hold every clone; where another copy was compared, an unresolved V gene accounts for under half, and the others remain unexplained. This sample lists more than 65,000 clones; about four fifths were detected once. Clones ranked in the top ten supply over 45% of the sample. The sequenced sample consisted of peripheral blood. These receptors were taken from a human donor in a cohort sampled during active COVID-19.

This clone was observed a few times. The chain's CDR3 is CASKTGRLAGGENEQFF. The CDR3 nucleotides are TGTGCCAGTAAGACCGGGCGATTAGCGGGAGGGGAGAATGAGCAGTTCTTC. The chain is built from TRBV19 and TRBJ2-1; 11 bases match TRBD2. The CDR3 is made up of 17 amino acids. The V and J ends lost 7 bases and 7 bases, in that order; junction bases with no gene match: 15. Germline V gene data show CDR1 as LNHDA and CDR2 as SQIVND (reference sequence).

CDR3 DNA sequence: TGTGCCAGCAGCGTAGAGACAGGCGGATGGACAGATACGCAGTATTTT. It specifies CASSVETGGWTDTQYF. This chain joins TRBV9 and TRBJ2-3, with a possible D match to TRBD1 (6 bases). The CDR3 has 16 amino acids. Germline-derived CDR1 and CDR2 are SGDLS and YYNGEE. V was trimmed by 0 bases and J by 3 bases, leaving 14 bases between them.

This sequence joins TRBV5-1 and TRBJ2-2, with 8 bases identical to TRBD1. V trimming: 0 bases; J trimming: 7 bases; junction bases outside the gene matches: 5. This CDR3 region has 15 residues. The germline V gene encodes CDR1 SGHRS and CDR2 YFSETQ. The CDR3 is CASSLAGGRGGELFF. The CDR3 nucleotides are TGCGCCAGCAGCTTGGCAGGGGGCCGGGGCGGGGAGCTGTTTTTT. Using reference TRBV5-1 and TRBJ2-2 for the parts outside the CDR3, the full variable domain is KAGVTQTPRYLIKTRGQQVTLSCSPISGHRSVSWYQQTPGQGLQFLFEYFSETQRNKGNFPGRFSGRQFSNSRSEMNVSTLELGDSALYLCASSLAGGRGGELFFGEGSRLTVL.

J is TRBJ1-5 and V is TRBV7-8; D remains ambiguous. V shed 3 bases and J shed 7 bases, with 7 bases lying between them. CDR1 is SGHVS and CDR2 is FQNEAQ in the germline V gene. The CDR3 runs 12 residues. The CDR3 sequence is CASSLSLQPQHF. CDR3 nucleotides: TGTGCCAGCAGCTTGTCTTTACAGCCCCAGCATTTT. The whole variable domain, filled in from reference TRBV7-8 and TRBJ1-5, reads GAGVSQSPRYKVAKRGQDVALRCDPISGHVSLFWYQQALGQGPEFLTYFQNEAQLDKSGLPSDRFFAERPEGSVSTLKIQRTQQEDSAVYLCASSLSLQPQHFGDGTRLSIL.

The table lists this clone with a few counts. Its ends do not fully match the called genes, so a read error is possible. This chain joins TRBV5-4 and TRBJ2-7; 7 nucleotides agree with TRBD1. This CDR3 region has 13 residues. Germline V CDR1 and CDR2: SGHNT, YYREEE (reference sequence). CDR3 in amino acids: CASSLAYEGAVDF. DNA for the CDR3: TGTGCCAGCAGCTTGGCTTACGAGGGGGCAGTTGACTTC.

V and J are TRBV10-2 and TRBJ2-2, with 7 positions matching TRBD1. CDR1 WSHSY and CDR2 SAAADI come from the germline V gene. The CDR3 contains 17 residues. J gave up 3 bases and V 2 bases, and 9 bases lay outside the gene matches. The CDR3 reads CASSEGQGVGHTGELFF. The CDR3, as DNA: TGCGCCAGCAGTGAGGGGCAGGGGGTGGGGCACACCGGGGAGCTGTTTTTT.

This clone has just a few counts. The chain employs TRBV2 and TRBJ1-5; 8 positions agree with TRBD1. Trimming removed 2 bases from V and 0 bases from J; junction bases left unmatched: 0. The CDR3 sequence is 15 residues long. Germline V gene sequence: CDR1 SNHLY, CDR2 FYNNEI. The CDR3 loop reads CASSEQGASNQPQHF. Here the CDR3 DNA reads TGTGCCAGCAGTGAACAGGGGGCTAGCAATCAGCCCCAGCATTTT. Full variable domain (missing parts from reference TRBV2 and TRBJ1-5): EPEVTQTPSHQVTQMGQEVILRCVPISNHLYFYWYRQILGQKVEFLVSFYNNEISEKSEIFDDQFSVERPDGSNFTLKIRSTKLEDSAMYFCASSEQGASNQPQHFGDGTRLSIL.

The chain couples TRBV6-5 to TRBJ1-4; D is possibly TRBD1 (5 bases). Germline CDR1 is MNHEY and CDR2 is SVGAGI. The V end lost 7 bases, the J end lost 0 bases, and 12 bases lay between the germline ends. The CDR3 length is 15 residues. CDR3 loop: CASIVQGATNEKLFF. CDR3 coding DNA: TGTGCCAGCATTGTCCAGGGTGCAACTAATGAAAAACTGTTTTTT.

The V gene is TRBV5-1, the J gene TRBJ2-2; 7 nucleotides align to TRBD1. V lost 2 bases to trimming and J lost 0 bases; unmatched junction nucleotides: 1. This CDR3 contains 15 residues. Germline V lookup: CDR1 SGHRS, CDR2 YFSETQ. In DNA form, the CDR3 reads TGCGCCAGCAGCTTTGACAGGGCGAACACCGGGGAGCTGTTTTTT. Translating gives CASSFDRANTGELFF.

The chain joins TRBV28 to TRBJ2-1, with 10 bases lining up with TRBD2. CDR1 and CDR2 (germline): MDHEN, SYDVKM. V was pared by 1 base and J by 10 bases, with 7 bases of the junction left unmatched. The CDR3 is 15 residues long. The CDR3 DNA reads as TGTGCCAGCAGTTTATCTCTAGCGGGAGTTTGGGAGCAGTTCTTC. Protein: CASSLSLAGVWEQFF.

The genes are TRBV7-9 and TRBJ2-7, with TRBD1 matching 9 bases. After removal of 5 bases from V and 6 bases from J, the junction contained 11 bases not matched to a gene. The CDR3 has 15 residues. In germline, CDR1 is SEHNR, CDR2 FQNEAQ (reference sequence). For the CDR3, the DNA is TGTGCCAGCAGCCCAGCCGGGACAGGGCTTACCGAGCAGTACTTC. Translating gives CASSPAGTGLTEQYF.

The chain uses TRBV19 and TRBJ2-4; no definite D call. CDR3 size: 14 residues. V lost 5 bases and J lost 8, with 16 bases in between. Germline values: CDR1 LNHDA, CDR2 SQIVND (reference sequence). CDR3 DNA sequence: TGTGCCAGTAGTGTCTCAAGCCGACGGGACATTCAGTACTTC. Translated, it gives CASSVSSRRDIQYF.

V gene TRBV27 combines with J gene TRBJ2-1, with no clear D. CDR1 and CDR2 (germline): MNHEY, SMNVEV (reference sequence). Trimming stripped 6 bases from V and 2 bases from J, with 11 bases between. The CDR3 covers 14 residues. DNA of the CDR3: TGTGCCAGCAGGGCCCTGGGCACCTACAATGAGCAGTTCTTC. Translated, it gives CASRALGTYNEQFF.

The V and J genes are TRBV24-1 and TRBJ1-1; D is ambiguous. CDR3 size: 12 residues. The ends were cut back, 4 bases at V and 2 bases at J, with 4 bases in the middle. Germline V gene data show CDR1 as KGHDR and CDR2 as SFDVKD. The CDR3 DNA is TGTGCCACCAGTGACTATAACACTGAAGCTTTCTTT. Its translation is CATSDYNTEAFF.

The genes are TRBV7-9 and TRBJ1-1, with 10 nucleotides matching TRBD1. Trimming at V came to 6 bases and at J to 4 bases, leaving 11 bases not matched to a gene. This CDR3 has 16 residues. From germline, CDR1 is SEHNR and CDR2 FQNEAQ (reference sequence). The CDR3 here is CASSSGTGAKGTEAFF. DNA of the CDR3: TGTGCCAGCAGTTCCGGGACAGGGGCAAAGGGCACTGAAGCTTTCTTT.

This clone was counted only a few times. This chain connects TRBV5-1 to TRBJ2-3; no definite D call. The CDR3 consists of 11 residues. V lost 7 bases to trimming and J lost 0 bases, with 3 bases between them. Germline V CDR1 and CDR2: SGHRS, YFSETQ. The CDR3 here is CASRSTDTQYF. The DNA of the CDR3 is TGCGCCAGCCGTAGCACAGATACGCAGTATTTT.

This sequence joins TRBV5-1 and TRBJ1-2; TRBD1 matches at 8 bases. Germline-derived CDR1 and CDR2 are SGHRS and YFSETQ. This CDR3 comprises 14 residues. The J segment lost 4 bases and the V segment lost 5 bases, leaving 7 bases of the junction unmatched. DNA for the CDR3: TGCGCCAGCAGTTACGGACAGGGTACCTATGGCTACACCTTC. Translation: CASSYGQGTYGYTF.

The V and J genes are TRBV29-1 and TRBJ2-7, with TRBD1 matching 9 bases. V shed 7 bases, J shed 3 bases, and the junction held 7 bases outside the gene matches. Germline loops: CDR1 SQVTM, CDR2 ANQGSEA. The CDR3 loop spans 13 amino acids. In DNA, the CDR3 is TGCAGCGGAACCGGGACAGGGCGCTACGAGCAGTACTTC. It codes for CSGTGTGRYEQYF.